The 3 T cell receptor beta chains below all came from one sample that was sequenced in a study of blood T cell repertoires in COVID-19. Method: immunoSEQ multiplex PCR; TCRdb's copy keeps in-frame clones and lacks some. The table records approximately 250,000 clones, roughly 89% of them present only once. Sequencing was performed on peripheral blood. Receptor source: a man aged 30 to 45 who had recovered from COVID-19.

The CDR3 loop is CASSNYRGRVRAVNSPLHF. The CDR3 DNA sequence: TGTGCCAGCAGCAACTACAGGGGGCGGGTCAGGGCTGTTAATTCACCCCTCCACTTT. The chain carries TRBV11-2 and TRBJ1-6; the match to TRBD1 covers 9 bases. Germline V lookup: CDR1 SGHAT, CDR2 FQNNGV. The V segment lost 5 bases and the J segment 6 bases; nucleotides outside the gene matches: 17. The CDR3 length is 19 residues.

The V gene is TRBV11-2, the J gene TRBJ1-2; D is possibly TRBD1 (5 bases). Germline V CDR1 and CDR2: SGHAT, FQNNGV. V was clipped by 0 bases and J by 2 bases, with 7 bases between them. The CDR3 is made up of 14 amino acids. CDR3 amino acids: CASSLDRGNYGYTF. CDR3 nucleotide sequence: TGTGCCAGCAGCTTAGATCGGGGGAACTATGGCTACACCTTC.

This sequence joins TRBV6-5 and TRBJ2-5; D may be TRBD2 (6 bases). Looked up from germline, CDR1 is MNHEY and CDR2 is SVGAGI. Trimming shortened V by 3 bases and J by 5 bases, and 13 bases separated the two germline ends. The CDR3 is 14 residues long. CDR3 region: CASSYNPRGETQYF. DNA for the CDR3: TGTGCCAGCAGTTATAATCCCCGGGGGGAGACCCAGTACTTC.